This entry is about one T cell receptor beta chain. Its antigen is unknown. Measured with immunoSEQ multiplex PCR; TCRdb has only the in-frame clones, and not every one. The table lists fewer than 130,000 clones, 67% of them singletons, with more than 20% in the top ten. The CDR3 is 16 amino acids. Germline assignment: CDR1 MDHEN and CDR2 SYDVKM. V lost 10 bases to trimming and J lost 0 bases, with 18 bases between them. This entry is derived from a study of shared clonotypes between healthy human individuals. Findings and caveats of the study: Generally, naive subsets came out with larger estimated richness than memory subsets.

The chain links TRBV28 to TRBJ2-2, with D perhaps being TRBD1 or TRBD2 (5 bases each). The sequencing sample was made of memory CD8+ T cells sorted from blood. Subset defined: CD45RO+ cells pooled with CCR7-negative TemRA cells. The sequence was obtained from a woman aged 30 to 39 in good health. The CDR3 DNA sequence: TGTGCCACCGATCCGTTGGGGACCACGAACACCGGGGAGCTGTTTTTT. Its protein product is CATDPLGTTNTGELFF.